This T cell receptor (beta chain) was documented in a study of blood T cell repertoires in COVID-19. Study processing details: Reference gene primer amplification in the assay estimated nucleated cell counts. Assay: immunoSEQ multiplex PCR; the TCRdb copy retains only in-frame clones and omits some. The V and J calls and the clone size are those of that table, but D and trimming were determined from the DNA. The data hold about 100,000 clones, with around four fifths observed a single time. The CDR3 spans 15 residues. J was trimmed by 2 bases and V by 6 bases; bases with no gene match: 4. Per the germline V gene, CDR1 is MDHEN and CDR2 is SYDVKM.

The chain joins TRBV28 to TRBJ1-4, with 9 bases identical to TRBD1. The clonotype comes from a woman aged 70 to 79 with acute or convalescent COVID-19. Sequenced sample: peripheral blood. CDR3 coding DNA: TGTGCCAGCAGGGGACAGGGTGGGACTAATGAAAAACTGTTTTTT. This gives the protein CASRGQGGTNEKLFF.